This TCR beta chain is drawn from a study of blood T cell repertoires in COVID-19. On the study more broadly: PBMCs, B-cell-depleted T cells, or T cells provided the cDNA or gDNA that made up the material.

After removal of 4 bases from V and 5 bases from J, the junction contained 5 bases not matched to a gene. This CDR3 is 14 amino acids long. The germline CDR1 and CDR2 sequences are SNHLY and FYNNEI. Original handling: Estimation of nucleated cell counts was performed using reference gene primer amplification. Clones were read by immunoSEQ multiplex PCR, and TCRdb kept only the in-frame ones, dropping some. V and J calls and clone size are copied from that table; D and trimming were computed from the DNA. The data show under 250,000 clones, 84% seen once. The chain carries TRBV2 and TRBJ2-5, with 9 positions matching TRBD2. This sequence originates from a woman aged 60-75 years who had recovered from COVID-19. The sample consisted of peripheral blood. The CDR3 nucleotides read TGTGCCAGCAGTGGGCGGGGGGGCGAGGAGACCCAGTACTTC. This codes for CASSGRGGEETQYF.